Listed below are T cell receptor beta chains from one sample, sequenced in a study of radiation and T cells in renal cell carcinoma. Method: immunoSEQ multiplex PCR; TCRdb's copy keeps in-frame clones and lacks some. This table has some 81,000 clones, around 89% appearing once. The sequenced sample was blood, obtained from a patient whose treatment included radiotherapy and nephrectomy. All receptors derive from an older woman with renal cell carcinoma. Each CDR3 is given with its conserved first and last residue. D genes are given only for firm matches. Clone size, where shown, is once, few, many, or a class for clones that have expanded.

CASSLSTNTGELFF | TGTGCCAGCAGCCTTAGCACGAACACCGGGGAGCTGTTTTTT | once | TRBV11-2 | NA | TRBJ2-2
CAWSVMRGADYEQYF | TGTGCCTGGAGTGTGATGAGGGGGGCTGATTACGAGCAGTACTTC | NA | TRBV30 | NA | TRBJ2-7
CASSRDRGMETQYF | TGTGCCAGCAGCCGGGACAGGGGGATGGAGACCCAGTACTTC | NA | TRBV7-9 | TRBD1 | TRBJ2-5
CASSIPGGGPSEQFF | TGTGCCAGTAGTATCCCCGGCGGGGGGCCTTCCGAGCAGTTCTTC | NA | TRBV19 | TRBD2 | TRBJ2-1
CASSLLGTGQKADTQYF | TGTGCCAGCAGCTTGCTAGGGACAGGTCAAAAGGCAGATACGCAGTATTTT | NA | TRBV5-6 | TRBD1 | TRBJ2-3
CASSLRVEKLFF | TGTGCCAGCAGTTTAAGGGTTGAAAAACTGTTTTTT | NA | TRBV28 | NA | TRBJ1-4
CASSPELAGGRADTQYF | TGTGCCAGCAGCCCGGAACTAGCGGGGGGGAGGGCAGATACGCAGTATTTT | few | TRBV7-8 | TRBD2 | TRBJ2-3
CASSRGLMNTEAFF | TGTGCCAGCTCCAGGGGGTTGATGAACACTGAAGCTTTCTTT | NA | TRBV27 | TRBD1 | TRBJ1-1
CASRVTLNEQFF | TGTGCCAGCAGAGTGACCCTCAATGAGCAGTTCTTC | NA | TRBV2 | NA | TRBJ2-1
CSVGEGARTEAFF | TGCAGCGTTGGGGAGGGGGCGCGTACTGAAGCTTTCTTT | few | TRBV29-1 | TRBD1 | TRBJ1-1
CASSLRMYNDQFF | TGTGCCAGCAGCTTAAGGATGTACAATGATCAGTTCTTC | NA | TRBV7-8 | NA | TRBJ2-1
CATSRDPRVGTEAFF | TGTGCCACCAGCAGAGATCCCAGGGTCGGTACTGAAGCTTTCTTT | NA | TRBV15 | NA | TRBJ1-1
CASSPGTAGEKLFF | TGTGCCAGCAGCCCAGGGACAGCGGGAGAAAAACTGTTTTTT | NA | TRBV7-9 | TRBD1 | TRBJ1-4
CASSLLTGGDEKLFF | TGTGCCAGCAGTCTCCTGACAGGGGGGGATGAAAAACTGTTTTTT | once | TRBV28 | TRBD1 | TRBJ1-4
CASSYSRVGAYEQYF | TGTGCCAGCAGTTACTCGAGGGTAGGGGCGTACGAGCAGTACTTC | once | TRBV6-6 | NA | TRBJ2-7
CASSLSRGEYGYTF | TGTGCCAGCAGCTTAAGCAGGGGCGAGTATGGCTACACCTTC | NA | TRBV7-3 | NA | TRBJ1-2
CASATANEQFF | TGCGCCAGCGCAACCGCTAATGAGCAGTTCTTC | NA | TRBV5-1 | NA | TRBJ2-1
CASSHTGEMIYEQYF | TGTGCCAGCAGTCATACAGGGGAAATGATCTACGAGCAGTACTTC | NA | TRBV6-6 | TRBD1 | TRBJ2-7
CASSYLAGVYNEQFF | TGTGCCAGCAGCTACCTAGCGGGCGTCTACAATGAGCAGTTCTTC | NA | TRBV5-6 | TRBD2 | TRBJ2-1
CASSEGLGGEQYF | TGTGCCAGCAGTGAAGGACTAGGAGGCGAGCAGTACTTC | NA | TRBV2 | NA | TRBJ2-7
CAWSLKTGIRAEAFF | TGTGCCTGGAGTTTAAAGACGGGGATTAGGGCTGAAGCTTTCTTT | NA | TRBV30 | NA | TRBJ1-1
CASSVTPVESEQYF | TGTGCCAGCAGCGTAACGCCAGTGGAATCCGAGCAGTACTTC | NA | TRBV9 | NA | TRBJ2-7
CASSAGHVQETQYF | TGCGCCAGCAGCGCGGGACATGTACAAGAGACCCAGTACTTC | NA | TRBV5-1 | NA | TRBJ2-5
CASSQDMVNRGYNSPLHF | TGTGCCAGCAGCCAAGATATGGTCAACCGGGGGTATAATTCACCCCTCCACTTT | NA | TRBV4-2 | NA | TRBJ1-6
CASAPQRSYEQYF | TGCGCCAGCGCCCCCCAGCGGTCCTACGAGCAGTACTTC | NA | TRBV10-2 | NA | TRBJ2-7
CASRQNSNQPQHF | TGCGCCAGCAGACAAAATAGCAATCAGCCCCAGCATTTT | once | TRBV5-1 | NA | TRBJ1-5
CASSLGTGASTDTQYF | TGCGCCAGCAGCTTGGGTACGGGGGCGTCCACAGATACGCAGTATTTT | once | TRBV5-1 | NA | TRBJ2-3
CASSEHYRVNTEAFF | TGTGCCAGCAGCGAACACTACAGGGTGAACACTGAAGCTTTCTTT | NA | TRBV7-2 | NA | TRBJ1-1
CASSLGGANYGYTF | TGTGCCAGCAGTTTGGGAGGGGCTAACTATGGCTACACCTTC | NA | TRBV27 | NA | TRBJ1-2
CASSLGLAASYEQYF | TGTGCCAGCAGCTTAGGACTAGCGGCTTCCTACGAGCAGTACTTC | NA | TRBV7-8 | TRBD2 | TRBJ2-7
CASRPGALETQYF | TGTGCCAGCAGGCCTGGGGCCCTGGAGACCCAGTACTTC | NA | TRBV28 | NA | TRBJ2-5
CASSQEVPGETQYF | TGTGCCAGCAGCCAAGAAGTCCCGGGAGAGACCCAGTACTTC | once | TRBV4-2 | NA | TRBJ2-5
CASSYLGVGSNTEAFF | TGTGCCAGCAGCTACCTAGGGGTAGGGTCAAACACTGAAGCTTTCTTT | NA | TRBV11-3 | NA | TRBJ1-1
CASTNGGAGANVLTF | TGTGCCAGCACCAATGGGGGGGCTGGGGCCAACGTCCTGACTTTC | NA | TRBV7-2 | TRBD2 | TRBJ2-6
CASSPLAGAPHEQFF | TGTGCCAGCAGTCCTCTAGCGGGGGCCCCCCATGAGCAGTTCTTC | NA | TRBV27 | TRBD2 | TRBJ2-1
CASSPTGKLTDTQYF | TGTGCCAGTAGCCCGACAGGGAAACTCACAGATACGCAGTATTTT | once | TRBV19 | TRBD1 | TRBJ2-3
CASSLTTAYYGYTF | TGTGCCAGCAGCTTGACTACAGCCTACTATGGCTACACCTTC | NA | TRBV5-4 | NA | TRBJ1-2
CAITGDPYNSPLHF | TGTGCCATCACAGGGGACCCCTATAATTCACCCCTCCACTTT | NA | TRBV10-3 | NA | TRBJ1-6
CASSQDQGDYGYTF | TGCGCCAGCAGCCAAGATCAAGGGGACTATGGCTACACCTTC | few | TRBV4-1 | NA | TRBJ1-2
CASHGGPYEQYF | TGCGCCAGCCACGGAGGCCCCTACGAGCAGTACTTC | NA | TRBV5-1 | NA | TRBJ2-7